A single sample is the source of the 15 T cell receptor beta chains below, sequenced in a study of cytomegalovirus exposure and HLA in healthy donors. This PCR relied on a set of 60 Vbeta primers and 13 Jbeta primers. Clones were sequenced by immunoSEQ multiplex PCR, and TCRdb holds only the in-frame ones, with some missing. In the table there are 180,000 or so clones, 65% to 75% of which are singletons. The sample consisted of PBMCs. The receptors were gathered from a human donor in good health.

The chain joins TRBV19 to TRBJ1-1; D gene ambiguous. There are 12 residues in the CDR3. Germline V gene lookup returns CDR1 LNHDA and CDR2 SQIVND (reference sequence). The V and J ends lost 1 base and 7 bases respectively, with 7 bases between them. The DNA for the CDR3 is TGTGCCAGTAGTATAGGGCTCAGTGAAGCTTTCTTT. Translation: CASSIGLSEAFF.

The V gene is TRBV11-2, the J gene TRBJ2-7; D remains ambiguous. This CDR3 comprises 15 residues. Trimming left V 2 bases short and J 1 base short, with 12 bases between. The V gene's germline CDR1 is SGHAT and CDR2 FQNNGV. Here the CDR3 reads CASSLSPTSSYEQYF. As DNA, the CDR3 is TGTGCCAGCAGCTTATCTCCCACTTCTTCCTACGAGCAGTACTTC.

The chain carries TRBV6-5 and TRBJ1-6; D gene unclear. V lost 7 bases and J 6 bases, leaving 10 bases between the germline ends. Germline loops: CDR1 MNHEY, CDR2 SVGAGI. The CDR3 runs to 13 residues. The CDR3 loop is CASMRRSNSPLHF. In DNA, the CDR3 is TGTGCCAGCATGAGACGGAGTAATTCACCCCTCCACTTT.

The CDR3 region has the DNA TGCGCCAGCAGCTTACAGGGGTCGGGGACTGAAGCTTTCTTT. Translation gives CASSLQGSGTEAFF. The V gene is TRBV5-1, the J gene TRBJ1-1; 7 nucleotides line up with TRBD1. The CDR3 totals 14 residues. Trimming at V came to 2 bases and at J to 5 bases, leaving 6 bases not matched to a gene. Looked up from germline, CDR1 is SGHRS and CDR2 is YFSETQ.

This clone came up once. The chain combines TRBV6-5 with TRBJ1-2, with 8 bases matching TRBD1. J was trimmed by 8 bases and V by 11 bases; bases with no gene match: 10. The CDR3 contains 12 residues. Germline CDR1 and CDR2: MNHEY and SVGAGI. CDR3 coding DNA: TGTGCCGGGAGGGACAGGCGATTGGGCTACACCTTC. Protein product: CAGRDRRLGYTF.

DNA of the CDR3: TGTGCCAGCCGCCGGGACACCAACTCTGGGGCCAACGTCCTGACTTTC. Translating gives CASRRDTNSGANVLTF. The chain couples TRBV27 to TRBJ2-6; possible D gene TRBD1, 6 bases. The CDR3 has 16 residues. Germline CDR1 is MNHEY and CDR2 is SMNVEV (reference sequence). With 8 bases removed from V and 0 bases from J, the gap between germline ends came to 14 bases.

The CDR3 DNA reads as TGTGCCAGCAGTGAGGGTAGCTTGGCGTTCTTC. It codes for CASSEGSLAFF. The chain employs TRBV25-1 and TRBJ2-1; no clear D gene. The V end was cut by 3 bases, the J end by 15 bases, with 12 bases between. Germline CDR1 MGHDK, CDR2 SYGVNS. The CDR3 spans 11 residues.

The chain links TRBV27 to TRBJ2-7, with TRBD1 matching over 7 bases. Germline trimming cut 7 bases from V and 3 bases from J; bases unmatched to any gene: 9. The CDR3 has 14 amino acids. CDR1 and CDR2 (germline): MNHEY, SMNVEV (reference sequence). DNA of the CDR3: TGTGCCAGCACGGCCGGGACAGACCACTACGAGCAGTACTTC. This sequence encodes CASTAGTDHYEQYF.

This clone was seen more than once but under ten times. The chain carries TRBV20-1 and TRBJ1-1; D not resolved. The CDR3 consists of 11 residues. CDR1 is DFQATT, CDR2 SNEGSKA, per germline (reference sequence). The V and J ends lost 3 bases and 6 bases respectively, with 8 bases between them. CDR3 nucleotide sequence: TGCAGTGCTAGTACGTTAGCTGAAGCTTTCTTT. Translated, it gives CSASTLAEAFF.

The chain uses TRBV7-2 and TRBJ2-2; TRBD2 is a possible D gene (7 bases). CDR3 length: 15 amino acids. Deletions cut 3 bases from V and 5 bases from J, with 13 bases between. Germline-derived CDR1 and CDR2 are SGHTA and FQGNSA. The CDR3 spells CASSLAGAGTGELFF. The CDR3 DNA reads TGTGCCAGCAGCTTGGCGGGGGCGGGAACCGGGGAGCTGTTTTTT.

This clone was recorded a few times. The chain carries TRBV19 and TRBJ1-2; D is possibly TRBD1 (5 bases). Germline V CDR1 and CDR2: LNHDA, SQIVND (reference sequence). The CDR3 is made up of 15 amino acids. Trimming removed 5 bases from V and 4 bases from J, with 17 bases in between. The CDR3 coding sequence is TGTGCCAGTAGTGGAGGGGTAAGAGCGGGCTATGGCTACACCTTC. It encodes CASSGGVRAGYGYTF. Combining the CDR3 with reference TRBV19 and TRBJ1-2 gives the whole variable domain DGGITQSPKYLFRKEGQNVTLSCEQNLNHDAMYWYRQDPGQGLRLIYYSQIVNDFQKGDIAEGYSVSREKKESFPLTVTSAQKNPTAFYLCASSGGVRAGYGYTFGSGTRLTVV.

In this sample, this clone turned up a few times. The CDR3 region has the DNA TGTGCCAGCAGCTCAACAGGGGCTCGTTCACCCCTCCACTTT. It yields the protein CASSSTGARSPLHF. The rearrangement joins TRBV7-3 to TRBJ1-6; TRBD1 matches at 7 bases. CDR3 length: 14 residues. Trimming at V came to 4 bases and at J to 9 bases, leaving 6 bases not matched to a gene. Germline V gives CDR1 SGHTA, CDR2 FQGTGA.

The genes are TRBV12-5 and TRBJ2-2; 11 bases agree with TRBD2. CDR1 and CDR2 (germline): LGHNT, FRNRAP. Trimming removed 2 bases from V and 5 bases from J; junction bases left unmatched: 1. The CDR3 consists of 15 residues. This CDR3 is CASGLIAGGTGELFF. The CDR3 DNA reads TGTGCTAGTGGTTTGATAGCGGGGGGGACCGGGGAGCTGTTTTTT.

This clone came up a few times. The gene calls are TRBV14 and TRBJ1-1, with TRBD1 identical over 8 bases. The germline CDR1 and CDR2 sequences are SGHDN and FVKESK. After removal of 0 bases from V and 10 bases from J, the junction contained 4 bases not matched to a gene. The CDR3 extends over 13 amino acids. Written as DNA, the CDR3 is TGTGCCAGCAGCCAAGACAGGACAGGGTCAGCTTTCTTT. Its translation: CASSQDRTGSAFF.

The chain links TRBV10-3 to TRBJ2-5; D may be TRBD2 (5 bases). CDR3 length equals 13 residues. CDR1 and CDR2 from the germline V gene are ENHRY and SYGVKD. V was cut by 3 bases and J by 4 bases, with 9 bases left in between. The CDR3 DNA reads TGTGCCATCAGTGATGGTCGGGGAGAGACCCAGTACTTC. This sequence encodes CAISDGRGETQYF.